This is a list of T cell receptor beta chains from one sample in a study of cytomegalovirus exposure and HLA in healthy donors. The assay was immunoSEQ multiplex PCR, and TCRdb's table has in-frame clones only and misses some. The sample includes about 140,000 clones. The sample taken for sequencing was PBMCs. The receptor set was obtained from a woman younger than 35 in good health and CMV-seronegative. The CDR3 runs from the conserved cysteine through the conserved F or W. Each record gives: V gene, J gene, D gene, CDR3 DNA, CDR3 protein. A D gene is named only where the DNA matches it firmly.

TRBV5-1	TRBJ2-3	TRBD2	TGCGCCAGCGGGACCGGGACTAGCGGGATGGATACGCAGTATTTT	CASGTGTSGMDTQYF
TRBV11-3	TRBJ2-2	TRBD2	TGTGCCAGCACCCGAACCGGGACTAGCGGGAGCACCGGGGAGCTGTTTTTT	CASTRTGTSGSTGELFF
TRBV19	TRBJ2-6	-	TGTGCCAGTAGTATAGTGACAGCCTCTGGGGCCAACGTCCTGACTTTC	CASSIVTASGANVLTF
TRBV6-4	TRBJ1-3	TRBD1	TGTGCCAGCCGTGGACAGGACAATTTCTCTGGAAACACCATATATTTT	CASRGQDNFSGNTIYF
TRBV28	TRBJ1-6	-	TGTGCCAGCAGTTTTCCACGACAACCACGGTCGCCCCTCCACTTT	CASSFPRQPRSPLHF
TRBV11-1	TRBJ2-3	TRBD1	TGTGCCAGCAGCGTCTCACAGGGGACGCAGTATTTT	CASSVSQGTQYF
TRBV7-2	TRBJ2-2	TRBD1	TGTGCCAGCACCTCGGACAGGGCCACCGGGGAGCTGTTTTTT	CASTSDRATGELFF
TRBV15	TRBJ2-1	TRBD1	TGTGCCACCAGCAGAGATTTTCTGGACAGGAGGTCCTACAATGAGCAGTTCTTC	CATSRDFLDRRSYNEQFF
TRBV30	TRBJ2-1	TRBD2	TGTGCCTGGAGTGTACCTTCGGGAGGGCCGTACAATGAGCAGTTCTTC	CAWSVPSGGPYNEQFF
TRBV4-1	TRBJ1-5	-	TGCGCCAGCAGCCGCGGACAGATCAATCAGCCCCAGCATTTT	CASSRGQINQPQHF
TRBV11-2	TRBJ2-1	-	TGTGCCAGCAGCTTAGCACTAGCAAACAATGAGCAGTTCTTC	CASSLALANNEQFF
TRBV7-2	TRBJ1-2	-	TGTGCCAGCAGCTCCAGACAGGACTATGGCTACACCTTC	CASSSRQDYGYTF
TRBV5-1	TRBJ2-3	TRBD2	TGCGCCAGCAGCGACGCCGGGACTAGCGGGATAGATACGCAGTATTTT	CASSDAGTSGIDTQYF
TRBV2	TRBJ1-5	-	TGTGCCAGCAGCCCCGAGGGCAATCAGCCCCAGCATTTT	CASSPEGNQPQHF
TRBV6-5	TRBJ1-2	TRBD1	TGTGCCAGCAGTTACTCGCTACAGGGGAACTATGGCTACACCTTC	CASSYSLQGNYGYTF
TRBV19	TRBJ1-2	TRBD1	TGTGCCAGTAGTAAATTGACAGGGGGCTATGGCTACACCTTC	CASSKLTGGYGYTF
TRBV5-8	TRBJ1-2	-	TGTGCCAGCACCCCCGGGGGGGATAGGGACTATGGCTACACCTTC	CASTPGGDRDYGYTF
TRBV5-5	TRBJ1-5	-	TGTGCCAGCAGCTCCTTCGACAGGCCAAATCAGCCCCAGCATTTT	CASSSFDRPNQPQHF
TRBV28	TRBJ2-2	TRBD2	TGTGCCAGCAGTCCTAGCGGGAGGGGGACCGGGGAGCTGTTTTTT	CASSPSGRGTGELFF
TRBV5-6	TRBJ2-7	TRBD2	TGTGCCAGCAGCGCGACTAGCGGGAGGGCCGCGTACGAGCAGTACTTC	CASSATSGRAAYEQYF
TRBV27	TRBJ1-2	-	TGTGCCACCAAAAAAGGGGCGGCTACTCAACCCTATGGCTACACCTTC	CATKKGAATQPYGYTF
TRBV6-1	TRBJ2-7	TRBD1	TGTGCCAGCAGTGGACAGGGGGGCTACTACGAGCAGTACTTC	CASSGQGGYYEQYF
TRBV11-2	TRBJ2-7	TRBD2	TGTGCCAGCAGCTTAGATAGCGGGTCCCACTACGAGCAGTACTTC	CASSLDSGSHYEQYF
TRBV7-8	TRBJ1-1	-	TGTGCCAGCAGCTTAGTGGCCAACCCAGGTTCCGCTGAAGCTTTCTTT	CASSLVANPGSAEAFF
TRBV19	TRBJ1-2	-	TGTGCCAGTAGGGGTCGGCGGGGTGGAGTGGGCTACACCTTC	CASRGRRGGVGYTF